The rows below give T cell receptor beta chains drawn from one sample of a study of brain T cells in children with intractable seizures. The protocol was immunoSEQ multiplex PCR, while the TCRdb copy is restricted to in-frame clones and leaves out a portion. The sample contains 340,000 or so clones, about 93% of which appear only once. The input for sequencing was peripheral blood, taken 4 to 5 months after surgery. Receptors were obtained from a boy under two years old with tuberous sclerosis and intractable seizures. Both conserved end residues are part of each CDR3. The D gene is left open where the match is weak. Not all rows give a size; the values are once, few, many and, for expanded clones, a class.

TRBJ2-7	TRBV7-2	TRBD1	once	TGTGCCAGCAGCTTAGATGGCGAGTGGACAGGGGAGATGTGGTGGGAGCAGTACTTC	CASSLDGEWTGEMWWEQYF
TRBJ1-4	TRBV7-9	.	.	TGTGCCAGCAGCGAAAGAATCGCCCTAGGGGCAACTAATGAAAAACTGTTTTTT	CASSERIALGATNEKLFF
TRBJ2-3	TRBV4-2	.	.	TGTGCCAGCAGGCTGGGGTCCGGGAGTTACACAGATACGCAGTATTTT	CASRLGSGSYTDTQYF
TRBJ2-7	TRBV6-7	TRBD2	once	TGTGCCAGCAGTTCAGTAGCGGGAGAGGACTGGTGCGAGCAGTACTTC	CASSSVAGEDWCEQYF
TRBJ1-1	TRBV27	.	.	TGTGCCAGCAGCCCGTGGATGGTGAGAAACTCTGAAGCTTTCTTT	CASSPWMVRNSEAFF
TRBJ2-7	TRBV13	TRBD2	.	TGTGCCAGCAGCCAGCGGGAGACCAAGCGCTACTACGAGCAGTACTTC	CASSQRETKRYYEQYF
TRBJ2-1	TRBV25-1	.	.	TGTGCCAGCAGTGAAAAAACAGCCGAAATCTACAATGAGCAGTTCTTC	CASSEKTAEIYNEQFF
TRBJ2-1	TRBV24-1	TRBD2	.	TGTGCCACCAGTGATTTTAGCGGGAAGCAGTCCGCTGAGCAGTTCTTC	CATSDFSGKQSAEQFF
TRBJ1-2	TRBV6-1	.	.	TGTGCCAGCAGTGAAGCTGGAGGATGGGGTTCTGGCTACACCTTC	CASSEAGGWGSGYTF
TRBJ2-2	TRBV3-1/TRBV3-2	.	.	TGTGCCAGCAGCCAAGGTCGAGCGAGAAGAGCTTTCGGGGAGCTGTTTTTT	CASSQGRARRAFGELFF
TRBJ1-2	TRBV5-5	.	.	TGTGCCAGCAGCCTAGGGGGACTTTATGGCTACACCTTC	CASSLGGLYGYTF
TRBJ2-5	TRBV19	TRBD1	.	TGTGCCAGTAGTGACCGGGACAGGGGAGAGACCCAGTACTTC	CASSDRDRGETQYF
TRBJ1-5	TRBV9	.	.	TGTGCCAGCATCCTGAGACAGGCCAATCAGCCCCAGCATTTT	CASILRQANQPQHF
TRBJ2-7	TRBV29-1	.	.	TGCAGCGTTACCGGGGCACAAGTCGGGGAGCAGTACTTC	CSVTGAQVGEQYF
TRBJ2-2	TRBV6-5	TRBD1	.	TGTGCCAGCAGTTCATGGGACAGGGGGAGGACCGGGGAGCTGTTTTTT	CASSSWDRGRTGELFF
TRBJ2-1	TRBV28	.	once	TGTGCCAGCGGATCTTGGCAGTCCAATGAGCAGTTCTTC	CASGSWQSNEQFF
TRBJ1-1	TRBV29-1	.	.	TGCAGCGTTATGACGCCCATGAACACTGAAGCTTTCTTT	CSVMTPMNTEAFF
TRBJ2-7	TRBV6-6	TRBD2	.	TGTGCCACTGAAAACCCGGGACTAGCGTCCTACGAGCAGTACTTC	CATENPGLASYEQYF
TRBJ2-1	TRBV7-3	TRBD2	.	TGTGCCAGCAGCCCAAAGGGGACTAGCGGGAGGGCCGTCAATGAGCAGTTCTTC	CASSPKGTSGRAVNEQFF
TRBJ2-2	TRBV5-1	.	once	TGCGCCAGCAGCCCGGCGACCTACACCGAGGAGCTGTTTTTT	CASSPATYTEELFF
TRBJ2-7	TRBV7-3	TRBD2	.	TGTGCCAGCAGCCGGACTAGCGGGAGAGGGTACGAGCAGTACTTC	CASSRTSGRGYEQYF
TRBJ2-3	TRBV9	.	.	TGTGCCAGCAGCGTAGGGGGCGTCGCAGATACGCAGTATTTT	CASSVGGVADTQYF
TRBJ2-2	TRBV5-4	.	.	TGTGCCAGCAGCCCCGAGGGGGGCCGGACCGGGGAGCTGTTTTTT	CASSPEGGRTGELFF
TRBJ1-4	TRBV25-1	.	.	TGTGCCAGCAGTGAAGATTTGAGGGACCCTAATGAAAAACTGTTTTTT	CASSEDLRDPNEKLFF